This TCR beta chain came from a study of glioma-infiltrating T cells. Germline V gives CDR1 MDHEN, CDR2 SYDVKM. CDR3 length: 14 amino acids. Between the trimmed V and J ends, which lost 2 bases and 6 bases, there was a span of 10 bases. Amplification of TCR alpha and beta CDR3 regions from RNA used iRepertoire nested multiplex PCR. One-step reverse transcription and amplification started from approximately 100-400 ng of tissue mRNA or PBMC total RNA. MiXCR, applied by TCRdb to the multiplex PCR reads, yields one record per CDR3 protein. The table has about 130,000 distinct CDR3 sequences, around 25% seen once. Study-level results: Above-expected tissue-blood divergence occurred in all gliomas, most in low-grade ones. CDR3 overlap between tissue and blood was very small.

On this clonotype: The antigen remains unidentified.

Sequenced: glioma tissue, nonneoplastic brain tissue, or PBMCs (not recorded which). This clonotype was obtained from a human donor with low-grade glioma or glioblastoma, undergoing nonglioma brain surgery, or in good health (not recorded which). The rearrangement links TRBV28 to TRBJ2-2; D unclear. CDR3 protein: CASSLNYQAGELFF. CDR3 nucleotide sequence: TGTGCCAGCAGTTTAAATTACCAGGCCGGGGAGCTGTTTTTT.